This passage covers 19 T cell receptor beta chains from one sample sequenced in a study of T cells after yellow fever vaccination. TCRdb fed the 5' RACE reads into MiXCR, producing one record per CDR3 protein. There are around 360,000 distinct CDR3 sequences in the sample; more than 9% occur only once, and around 20% lies in the top ten. Sequencing was performed on PBMCs, taken on the day of the first yellow fever vaccination. These receptors were collected from a man aged 18-30 years who received the YFV17D yellow fever vaccine.

This clonotype has more than one count but fewer than ten. The V call is TRBV27, the J call TRBJ2-4; D may be TRBD2 (5 bases). The CDR3 sequence is 12 residues long. Trimming took 5 bases from V and 6 from J, leaving 8 bases between them. Germline V gives CDR1 MNHEY, CDR2 SMNVEV (reference sequence). The CDR3 coding sequence is TGTGCCAGCAGTGGACGGGGAAACATTCAGTACTTC. Translated, it gives CASSGRGNIQYF.

A few counts support this clonotype. The V and J genes are TRBV7-9 and TRBJ2-1; unclear D gene. Germline V gene data show CDR1 as SEHNR and CDR2 as FQNEAQ (reference sequence). V was pared by 5 bases and J by 5 bases, with 10 bases between. The length of the CDR3 is 13 residues. In DNA form, the CDR3 reads TGTGCCAGCAGCATATTCGACAACAATGAGCAGTTCTTC. This sequence encodes CASSIFDNNEQFF.

The chain joins TRBV5-1 to TRBJ1-4, with 7 nucleotides matching TRBD1. CDR1 is SGHRS, CDR2 YFSETQ, per germline. Trimming cost V 1 base and J 6 bases; bases outside gene matches: 6. CDR3 length: 15 residues. The CDR3: CASSLSRGGHEKLFF. The CDR3 nucleotides read TGCGCCAGCAGCTTGTCACGAGGGGGCCATGAAAAACTGTTTTTT.

This CDR3 reads CASSLALAREQYF. The CDR3, as DNA: TGTGCCAGCAGCTTAGCGCTAGCGAGAGAGCAGTACTTC. The chain uses TRBV7-9 and TRBJ2-7, with D possibly matching TRBD2 (6 bases). This CDR3 comprises 13 residues. V lost 0 bases, J lost 7 bases, and 10 bases lay in between. Germline lookup yields CDR1 SEHNR and CDR2 FQNEAQ (reference sequence).

The chain combines TRBV4-3 with TRBJ1-1, with 8 bases identical to TRBD1. The V gene's germline CDR1 is LGHNA and CDR2 YSLEER. CDR3 size: 14 residues. J lost 12 bases, V lost 0 bases, and 9 bases had no gene match. This chain's CDR3 is CASSQDGGQGGPFF. The CDR3 DNA reads as TGCGCCAGCAGCCAAGATGGTGGACAGGGAGGACCTTTCTTT.

This clonotype showed up just a few times. The V call is TRBV27, the J call TRBJ2-7; D possibly corresponds to TRBD2 (6 bases). The V gene lost 3 bases and the J gene lost 0 bases, with 12 bases spanning the gap. Germline loops: CDR1 MNHEY, CDR2 SMNVEV (reference sequence). The CDR3 runs 15 residues. DNA for the CDR3: TGTGCCAGCAGTTTTCGGGGGATTAGCTCCTACGAGCAGTACGTC. This translates into CASSFRGISSYEQYV.

J is TRBJ2-7 and V is TRBV7-9; a possible D gene is TRBD2 (5 bases). Germline CDR1 is SEHNR and CDR2 is FQNEAQ (reference sequence). Trimming removed 2 bases from V and 2 bases from J, with 13 bases in between. CDR3 length equals 15 residues. The CDR3 sequence is CASSLTSVNPYEQYF. CDR3 bases: TGTGCCAGCAGCTTAACTAGTGTGAACCCCTACGAGCAGTACTTC. The whole variable domain, remainder taken from reference TRBV7-9 and TRBJ2-7, is DTGVSQNPRHKITKRGQNVTFRCDPISEHNRLYWYRQTLGQGPEFLTYFQNEAQLEKSRLLSDRFSAERPKGSFSTLEIQRTEQGDSAMYLCASSLTSVNPYEQYFGPGTRLTVT.

The V gene is TRBV4-1, the J gene TRBJ1-4, with a tentative D call TRBD1 (6 bases). V was pared by 0 bases and J by 8 bases, with 13 bases between. The CDR3 spans 15 residues. Germline V gene lookup returns CDR1 MGHRA and CDR2 YSYEKL. The CDR3 spells CASSQDSTGWEKLFF. The DNA for the CDR3 is TGCGCCAGCAGCCAAGATAGTACAGGGTGGGAAAAACTGTTTTTT.

The V call is TRBV6-2 or TRBV6-3, the J call TRBJ2-2; TRBD2 is a possible D gene (7 bases). V lost 6 bases and J 6 bases, leaving 14 bases between the germline ends. Germline assignment: CDR1 MNHEY and CDR2 SVGEGT. The length of the CDR3 is 14 residues. The CDR3 sequence: CASSPNGGPGELFF. For the CDR3, the DNA is TGTGCCAGCAGCCCCAACGGGGGGCCCGGGGAGCTGTTTTTT.

This clonotype has only a few counts. V gene TRBV18 combines with J gene TRBJ2-1, with TRBD1 matching over 7 bases. The CDR3 totals 16 residues. With V trimmed by 3 bases and J by 5 bases, 10 bases remained unmatched. Germline V gene lookup returns CDR1 KGHSH and CDR2 LQKENI. The CDR3 bases are TGTGCCAGCTCACCCAGTGGGACAGCCGTAAACAATGAGCAGTTCTTC. Translated, it gives CASSPSGTAVNNEQFF.

The chain couples TRBV6-2 or TRBV6-3 to TRBJ1-1, with D unclear. V shed 1 base and J shed 6 bases, with 12 bases lying between them. The CDR3 runs to 14 residues. Germline-derived CDR1 and CDR2 are MNHEY and SVGEGT. The CDR3 region is CASSYYQGLAEAFF. CDR3 in DNA: TGTGCCAGCAGTTACTACCAAGGGTTGGCTGAAGCTTTCTTT.

This clonotype was recorded a few times. The chain carries TRBV5-1 and TRBJ1-1, with a tentative D call TRBD1 (6 bases). The germline V gene encodes CDR1 SGHRS and CDR2 YFSETQ. This CDR3 has 13 residues. V was trimmed by 1 base and J by 5 bases, leaving 9 bases between them. CDR3 residues: CASSLRGKTEAFF. The CDR3, as DNA: TGCGCCAGCAGCTTGAGGGGGAAGACTGAAGCTTTCTTT.

This clonotype showed up many times. This sequence joins TRBV18 and TRBJ2-1, with D unclear. CDR1 KGHSH and CDR2 LQKENI come from the germline V gene. Trimming removed 6 bases at V and 5 bases at J, with 17 bases between. This CDR3 region has 15 residues. CDR3 sequence (DNA): TGTGCCAGCTCCCCCGCCGTCGGATACAACAATGAGCAGTTCTTC. Its translation is CASSPAVGYNNEQFF.

J is TRBJ2-7 and V is TRBV5-4; D gene unclear. Per the germline V gene, CDR1 is SGHNT and CDR2 is YYREEE (reference sequence). This CDR3 is built from 15 residues. The V end lost 1 base, the J end lost 0 bases, and 11 bases lay between the germline ends. The CDR3 DNA follows: TGTGCCAGCAGCTTGATAGAAGAGAGCTCCTACGAGCAGTACTTC. It translates to CASSLIEESSYEQYF.

This chain uses TRBV18 with TRBJ1-1, with a tentative D call TRBD1 (5 bases). Trimming removed 5 bases from V and 2 bases from J, with 12 bases in between. Looked up from germline, CDR1 is KGHSH and CDR2 is LQKENI. This CDR3 region has 14 residues. This chain's CDR3 is CASSAVGDNTEAFF. CDR3 bases: TGTGCCAGCTCAGCGGTGGGGGATAACACTGAAGCTTTCTTT.

A single count supports this clonotype. V and J are TRBV6-5 and TRBJ2-3, with TRBD2 as a possible D gene (6 bases). V lost 2 bases and J 9 bases, leaving 12 bases between the germline ends. This CDR3 has 13 amino acids. The germline gives CDR1 MNHEY, CDR2 SVGAGI. The CDR3 DNA follows: TGTGCCAGCAGTTACGCGGGGACTGGAACGCAGTATTTT. Translating gives CASSYAGTGTQYF.

The J gene is TRBJ2-7, the V gene TRBV7-9; the D is unclear. CDR1 and CDR2 from the germline V gene are SEHNR and FQNEAQ (reference sequence). This CDR3 is built from 15 residues. V was pared by 1 base and J by 2 bases, with 12 bases between. CDR3 residues: CASSLGQAGTYEQYV. The CDR3 DNA reads TGTGCCAGCAGCTTAGGGCAAGCTGGCACCTACGAGCAGTACGTC.

This clonotype occurred a few times. The V gene is TRBV4-3, the J gene TRBJ2-5; TRBD2 aligns across 7 bases. This CDR3 contains 16 residues. Germline trimming cut 4 bases from V and 5 bases from J; bases unmatched to any gene: 13. Germline values: CDR1 LGHNA, CDR2 YSLEER. The CDR3 DNA reads TGCGCCAGCAGCCCGGGGGACTTCCTCGGGGGGGAGACCCAGTACTTC. Amino acid sequence: CASSPGDFLGGETQYF.

This clonotype was seen just once. This chain connects TRBV3-1 to TRBJ2-7; no firm D call. Germline CDR1 reads LGHDT; CDR2 reads YNNKEL (reference sequence). Trimming removed 2 bases at V and 6 bases at J, with 11 bases between. This CDR3 contains 13 residues. The CDR3 nucleotides are TGTGCCAGCAGCCAAATAAACTTGGGCGAGCAGTACTTC. It codes for CASSQINLGEQYF.